This TCR beta chain was sequenced during a study of blood T cell repertoires in COVID-19. Using immunoSEQ multiplex PCR, the repertoire was profiled, and TCRdb retains in-frame clones only, with some absent. The sample lists about 150,000 clones; approximately 82% were seen once. The germline CDR1 and CDR2 sequences are SGDLS and YYNGEE. This CDR3 contains 13 residues. V lost 4 bases and J 7 bases, leaving 15 bases between the germline ends. The chain has TRBV9 and TRBJ2-7; no definite D call. The TCR originated in a woman older than 75 with active or convalescent COVID-19. Sequencing was performed on peripheral blood. CDR3 sequence (DNA): TGTGCCAGCAGCATAGGGTCGCTAGATGAGCAGTACTTC. This sequence encodes CASSIGSLDEQYF.